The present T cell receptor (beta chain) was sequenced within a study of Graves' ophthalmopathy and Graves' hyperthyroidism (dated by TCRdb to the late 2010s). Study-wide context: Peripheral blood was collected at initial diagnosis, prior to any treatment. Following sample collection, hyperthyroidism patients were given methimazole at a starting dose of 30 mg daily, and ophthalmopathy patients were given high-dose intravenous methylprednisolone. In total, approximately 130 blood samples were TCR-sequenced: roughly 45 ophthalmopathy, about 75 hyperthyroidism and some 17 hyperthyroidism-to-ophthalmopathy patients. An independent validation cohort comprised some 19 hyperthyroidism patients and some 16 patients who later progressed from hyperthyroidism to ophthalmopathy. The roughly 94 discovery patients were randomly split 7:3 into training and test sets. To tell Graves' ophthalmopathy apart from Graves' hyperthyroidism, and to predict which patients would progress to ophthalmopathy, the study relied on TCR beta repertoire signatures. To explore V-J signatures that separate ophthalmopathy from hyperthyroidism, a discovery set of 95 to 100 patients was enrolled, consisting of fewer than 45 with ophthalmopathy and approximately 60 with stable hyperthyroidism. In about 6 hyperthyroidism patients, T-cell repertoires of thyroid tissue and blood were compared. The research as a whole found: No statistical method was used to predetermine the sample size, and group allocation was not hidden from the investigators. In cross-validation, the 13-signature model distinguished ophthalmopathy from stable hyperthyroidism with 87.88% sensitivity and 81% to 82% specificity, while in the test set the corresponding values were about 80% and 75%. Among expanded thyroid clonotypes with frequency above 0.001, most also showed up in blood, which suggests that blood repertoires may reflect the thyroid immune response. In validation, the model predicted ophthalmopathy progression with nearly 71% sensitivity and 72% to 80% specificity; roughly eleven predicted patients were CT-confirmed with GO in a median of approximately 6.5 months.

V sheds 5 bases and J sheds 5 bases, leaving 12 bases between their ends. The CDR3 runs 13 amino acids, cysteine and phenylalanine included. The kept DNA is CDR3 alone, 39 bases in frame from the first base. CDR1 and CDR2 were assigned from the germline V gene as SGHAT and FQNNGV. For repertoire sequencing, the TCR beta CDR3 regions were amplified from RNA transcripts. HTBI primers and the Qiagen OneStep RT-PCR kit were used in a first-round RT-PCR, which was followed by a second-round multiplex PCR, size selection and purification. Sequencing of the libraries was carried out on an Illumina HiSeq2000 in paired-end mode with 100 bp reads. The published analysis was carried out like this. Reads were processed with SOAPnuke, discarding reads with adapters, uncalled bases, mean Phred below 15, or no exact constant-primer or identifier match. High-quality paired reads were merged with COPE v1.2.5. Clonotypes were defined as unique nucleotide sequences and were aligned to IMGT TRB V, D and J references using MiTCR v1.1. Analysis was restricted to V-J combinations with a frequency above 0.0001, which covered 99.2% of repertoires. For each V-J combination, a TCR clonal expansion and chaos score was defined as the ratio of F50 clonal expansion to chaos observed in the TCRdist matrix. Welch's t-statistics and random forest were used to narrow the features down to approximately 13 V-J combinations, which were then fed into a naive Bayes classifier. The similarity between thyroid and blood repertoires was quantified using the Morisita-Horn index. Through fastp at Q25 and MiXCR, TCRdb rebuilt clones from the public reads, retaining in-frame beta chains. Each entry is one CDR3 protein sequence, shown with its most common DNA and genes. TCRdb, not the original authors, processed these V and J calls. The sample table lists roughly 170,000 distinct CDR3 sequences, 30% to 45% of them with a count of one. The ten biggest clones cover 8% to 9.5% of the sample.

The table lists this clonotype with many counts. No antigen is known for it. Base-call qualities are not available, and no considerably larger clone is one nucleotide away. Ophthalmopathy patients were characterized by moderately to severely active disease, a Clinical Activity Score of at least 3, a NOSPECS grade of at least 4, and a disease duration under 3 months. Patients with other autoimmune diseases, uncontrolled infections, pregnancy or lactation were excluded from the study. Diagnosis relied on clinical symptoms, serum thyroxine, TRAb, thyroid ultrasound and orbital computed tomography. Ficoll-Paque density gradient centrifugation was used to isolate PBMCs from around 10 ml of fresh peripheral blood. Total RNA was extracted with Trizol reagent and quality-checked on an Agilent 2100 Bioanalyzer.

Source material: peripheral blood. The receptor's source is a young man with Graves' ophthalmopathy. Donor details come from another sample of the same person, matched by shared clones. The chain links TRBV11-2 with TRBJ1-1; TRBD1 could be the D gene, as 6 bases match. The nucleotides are TGTGCCAGCAGCCCTCAGGGGTTAACTGAAGCTTTCTTT. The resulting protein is CASSPQGLTEAFF.